This paragraph reports one T cell receptor beta chain. The record originates from a study of blood T cell repertoires in COVID-19. Study overall: From T cells, B-cell-depleted T cells, or PBMCs came the material, which was cDNA or gDNA.

Germline V gene sequence: CDR1 SNHLY, CDR2 FYNNEI. Trimming removed 2 bases from V and 4 bases from J, with 12 bases in between. The CDR3 spans 15 residues. Some clones are missing from TCRdb's copy, which holds only in-frame ones; the method was immunoSEQ multiplex PCR. This sample has about 46,000 clones; about 87% occur once, and the top ten carry 15%. The chain links TRBV2 to TRBJ1-5; D call uncertain. Sequenced input: peripheral blood. This sequence originates from a human donor in a cohort sampled during active COVID-19. The DNA of the CDR3 is TGTGCCAGCAGTGAAAAGCTGGGAGGGAATCAGCCCCAGCATTTT. This translates into CASSEKLGGNQPQHF.